This TCR beta chain was captured in a study of long-term antiretroviral therapy in people with HIV. Whole-study findings and limits: Within the repertoire, clones expanded before ART were dominant at all time points.

The libraries were made with immunoSEQ v3.0 at survey level. TCRdb's copy holds only in-frame clones and misses some; the assay was immunoSEQ multiplex PCR. In the table there are 30,000 to 40,000 clones, roughly three quarters of which are singletons. Deletions cut 2 bases from V and 9 bases from J, with 14 bases between. The CDR3 covers 14 residues. Germline V gene lookup returns CDR1 ENHRY and CDR2 SYGVKD. Details on this clone: Its antigen is not known.

There were no participants with HIV treated outside the United States. The sequenced sample was unsorted PBMCs, obtained 1.9 years after starting antiretroviral therapy. The receptor was isolated from a young man with HIV. The chain has TRBV10-3 and TRBJ2-4; D remains ambiguous. In DNA form, the CDR3 reads TGTGCCATCAGTGAGGCCAGTAGTGGGTCCATTCAGTACTTC. Its protein product is CAISEASSGSIQYF.